The present T cell receptor (beta chain) was sequenced within a study of blood T cell repertoires in COVID-19. Study details: Acute and convalescent COVID-19 samples came from the United States, Italy and Spain. T cells, B-cell-depleted T cells, or PBMCs provided the cDNA or gDNA that served as material.

Authors' methods: The assay estimated nucleated cells by amplifying reference gene primers. Libraries were prepared by immunoSEQ multiplex PCR; TCRdb keeps only in-frame clonotypes and omits some of them. V and J calls and clone size are copied from that table; D and trimming were computed from the DNA. The table shows about 280,000 clones, with roughly 87% occurring only once. From germline, CDR1 is MGHRA and CDR2 YSYEKL. The CDR3 consists of 16 residues. With 3 bases removed from V and 9 bases from J, the gap between germline ends came to 18 bases. This receptor was identified in a man aged 18 to 29 with active or convalescent COVID-19. J is TRBJ1-6 and V is TRBV4-1; D is perhaps TRBD1 (6 bases). Sequencing was carried out using peripheral blood. In nucleotides, the CDR3 is TGCGCCAGCAGCCAGTCGGCACAGGGATCGAGTTCACCCCTCCACTTT. As protein: CASSQSAQGSSSPLHF.